A selection of T cell receptor beta chains follows, all from one sample in a study of blood T cell repertoires in COVID-19. Repertoires were generated with immunoSEQ multiplex PCR, while TCRdb's copy carries only in-frame clones and drops some. In the table there are around 370,000 clones, 88% of which are singletons. Sequenced material: peripheral blood. All receptors come from a woman aged 70 to 79 with COVID-19, enrolled during active disease. Each CDR3 is given with its conserved first and last residue. Fields, in order: CDR3 DNA, CDR3 protein, D gene, V gene, clone size, J gene. A D gene is named only where the DNA matches it firmly. Size values are once, few and many counts, or a class for expanded clones, and some rows have none.

CDR3nt: TGTGCCATCAGTGAGTCTCACACCGGGACAGGGGCCGCGAACACCGGGGAGCTGTTTTTT; CDR3aa: CAISESHTGTGAANTGELFF; d_gene: TRBD1; v_gene: TRBV10-3; abundance: NA; j_gene: TRBJ2-2
CDR3nt: TGTGCCAGCAGCTTAAACAGGGGTGATTATGGCTACACCTTC; CDR3aa: CASSLNRGDYGYTF; d_gene: TRBD1; v_gene: TRBV5-4; abundance: few; j_gene: TRBJ1-2
CDR3nt: TGTGCCAGCAGCCAGCTGGACAGGGACTACAATGAGCAGTTCTTC; CDR3aa: CASSQLDRDYNEQFF; d_gene: TRBD1; v_gene: TRBV14; abundance: NA; j_gene: TRBJ2-1
CDR3nt: TGTGCCAGCCGAAGGGGCGGCTGGGATAGCAATCAGCCCCAGCATTTT; CDR3aa: CASRRGGWDSNQPQHF; d_gene: NA; v_gene: TRBV27; abundance: NA; j_gene: TRBJ1-5
CDR3nt: TGTGCCAGCCCGACTGGCGGCACTGAAGCTTTCTTT; CDR3aa: CASPTGGTEAFF; d_gene: NA; v_gene: TRBV12-1; abundance: once; j_gene: TRBJ1-1
CDR3nt: TGTGCCAGCAGTTTAGCCCGAGGGTCCCAGCATTTT; CDR3aa: CASSLARGSQHF; d_gene: NA; v_gene: TRBV12-3/TRBV12-4; abundance: NA; j_gene: TRBJ1-5
CDR3nt: TGTGCCAGCAGCTCATTCCAGGGGCAGTGGAATCAGCCCCAGCATTTT; CDR3aa: CASSSFQGQWNQPQHF; d_gene: NA; v_gene: TRBV5-8; abundance: NA; j_gene: TRBJ1-5
CDR3nt: TGTGCCAGCAGCCCCCAGGGGGGAACTACGCAGTATTTT; CDR3aa: CASSPQGGTTQYF; d_gene: NA; v_gene: TRBV7-6; abundance: NA; j_gene: TRBJ2-3
CDR3nt: TGCGCCAGCAGCCGATACCCGATGGACAATTCAAACACTGAAGCTTTCTTT; CDR3aa: CASSRYPMDNSNTEAFF; d_gene: NA; v_gene: TRBV4-3; abundance: NA; j_gene: TRBJ1-1
CDR3nt: TGTGCCAGCAGGGACAGCTCAACTAATGAAAAACTGTTTTTT; CDR3aa: CASRDSSTNEKLFF; d_gene: NA; v_gene: TRBV6-5; abundance: NA; j_gene: TRBJ1-4
CDR3nt: TGTGCCAGCAGCTCGACGGCGGGGCCCCAGCATTTT; CDR3aa: CASSSTAGPQHF; d_gene: NA; v_gene: TRBV7-9; abundance: NA; j_gene: TRBJ1-5
CDR3nt: TGTGCCAGCGGATTGGGAGATCAGCCCCAGCATTTT; CDR3aa: CASGLGDQPQHF; d_gene: NA; v_gene: TRBV7-9; abundance: NA; j_gene: TRBJ1-5
CDR3nt: TGTGCCAGCAGCCCTGGGACACCTTCTAACTATGGCTACACCTTC; CDR3aa: CASSPGTPSNYGYTF; d_gene: NA; v_gene: TRBV5-6; abundance: NA; j_gene: TRBJ1-2
CDR3nt: TGCGCCAGCAGCCAAGATGGGGGGAGCTCTGGGGCCAACGTCCTGACTTTC; CDR3aa: CASSQDGGSSGANVLTF; d_gene: NA; v_gene: TRBV4-3; abundance: NA; j_gene: TRBJ2-6
CDR3nt: TGTGCCAGTAGTATAGGTCCCGGTATCGGCTATGGCTACACCTTC; CDR3aa: CASSIGPGIGYGYTF; d_gene: NA; v_gene: TRBV19; abundance: NA; j_gene: TRBJ1-2
CDR3nt: TGTGCCAGCAGAGCAGGGTTAACTGAAGCTTTCTTT; CDR3aa: CASRAGLTEAFF; d_gene: NA; v_gene: TRBV28; abundance: NA; j_gene: TRBJ1-1
CDR3nt: TGTGCCAGTATCGAATCAGGGGGCGGGGACACTGAAGCTTTCTTT; CDR3aa: CASIESGGGDTEAFF; d_gene: TRBD1; v_gene: TRBV19; abundance: NA; j_gene: TRBJ1-1
CDR3nt: TGCGCCAGCAGTGAGTCAGAGGGGGCAATCGACGAGCAGTACTTC; CDR3aa: CASSESEGAIDEQYF; d_gene: TRBD1; v_gene: TRBV10-1; abundance: once; j_gene: TRBJ2-7
CDR3nt: TGTGCCAGCTCACCCCCTCACCCGGGACAGAACACTGAAGCTTTCTTT; CDR3aa: CASSPPHPGQNTEAFF; d_gene: NA; v_gene: TRBV18; abundance: NA; j_gene: TRBJ1-1
CDR3nt: TGTGCCAGTAGGACCGGGACAGGGCCTTATGGCTACACCTTC; CDR3aa: CASRTGTGPYGYTF; d_gene: TRBD1; v_gene: TRBV19; abundance: NA; j_gene: TRBJ1-2
CDR3nt: TGTGCCAGCAGCCACCGACGGGAGTTCTCCTACGAGCAGTACTTC; CDR3aa: CASSHRREFSYEQYF; d_gene: NA; v_gene: TRBV14; abundance: few; j_gene: TRBJ2-7
CDR3nt: TGTGCCAGCAGCCCGCGGACAGGTAACACTGAAGCTTTCTTT; CDR3aa: CASSPRTGNTEAFF; d_gene: TRBD1; v_gene: TRBV7-2; abundance: NA; j_gene: TRBJ1-1
CDR3nt: TGTGCCACCAGTGATTCCTACAGGGCTCGCGGGGAGCTGTTTTTT; CDR3aa: CATSDSYRARGELFF; d_gene: NA; v_gene: TRBV24-1; abundance: NA; j_gene: TRBJ2-2
CDR3nt: TGCGCCAGCCAAGCGGACAGCTTATATGGCTACACCTTC; CDR3aa: CASQADSLYGYTF; d_gene: NA; v_gene: TRBV5-1; abundance: NA; j_gene: TRBJ1-2